Presented here are 12 T cell receptor beta chains from one specimen sequenced in a study of blood T cell repertoires in COVID-19. The protocol was immunoSEQ multiplex PCR, while the TCRdb copy is restricted to in-frame clones and leaves out a portion. The sample lists over 200,000 clones, around 90% seen once, with 0.75% to 1% in the top ten. What was sequenced was peripheral blood. The source is a woman in her 40s who had recovered from COVID-19.

The rearrangement uses TRBV7-3 and TRBJ2-2; TRBD1 might be the D (6 bases). The CDR3 is 13 amino acids. The V end lost 5 bases, the J end lost 6 bases, and 10 bases lay between the germline ends. The germline V gene encodes CDR1 SGHTA and CDR2 FQGTGA. CDR3 sequence: CASSPAGAGELFF. The CDR3 coding sequence is TGTGCCAGCAGCCCCGCAGGGGCCGGGGAGCTGTTTTTT.

The chain employs TRBV1 and TRBJ2-3; the table's TRBD2 call for D was not verified on the DNA. TRBV1 is classified as a pseudogene. The CDR3 sequence is 21 residues long. Written as DNA, the CDR3 is TGCACCAGCAGCCATTCGGGGGGACTAGCGGGAGTAGGGGTTGGTGGAGATACGCAGTATTTT. Translated: CTSSHSGGLAGVGVGGDTQYF.

This clone was detected only a few times. This sequence joins TRBV30 and TRBJ1-2; D call uncertain. Trimming took 0 bases from V and 6 from J, leaving 17 bases between them. There are 15 residues in the CDR3. Looked up from germline, CDR1 is GTSNPN and CDR2 is SVGIG (reference sequence). The CDR3 coding sequence is TGTGCCTGGAGTGTAGGTGTGAGGGTCGCGGATGGCTACACCTTC. It specifies CAWSVGVRVADGYTF.

V and J are TRBV14 and TRBJ2-1; TRBD2 might be the D (6 bases). The germline CDR1 and CDR2 sequences are SGHDN and FVKESK. The ends were cut back, 0 bases at V and 2 bases at J, with 17 bases in the middle. This CDR3 region has 18 residues. CDR3 bases: TGTGCCAGCAGCCAAGAGGAACTAGCCCCATCCCCCTACAATGAGCAGTTCTTC. This translates into CASSQEELAPSPYNEQFF.

Turning to this clone: The sample contains more than one DNA sequence encoding this CDR3. V is TRBV7-8 and J is TRBJ1-4; weak D call: TRBD1 (6 bases). The V gene lost 1 base and the J gene lost 8 bases, with 14 bases spanning the gap. This CDR3 comprises 15 residues. The germline V gene encodes CDR1 SGHVS and CDR2 FQNEAQ. The CDR3 coding sequence is TGTGCCAGCAGCTTAGGGCGGGGGCTGGGGGAAAAACTGTTTTTT. Translation gives CASSLGRGLGEKLFF.

V is TRBV30 and J is TRBJ2-3; a weak D match, TRBD2 (6 bases). V lost 7 bases and J 8 bases, leaving 13 bases between the germline ends. CDR1 and CDR2 (germline): GTSNPN, SVGIG (reference sequence). This CDR3 is 11 amino acids long. This chain's CDR3 is CASRLGGTQYF. The CDR3 DNA is TGTGCCTCCAGACTAGGCGGTACGCAGTATTTT.

This clone appeared a few times. The CDR3 DNA reads as TGCGCCAGCAGTCACACGAGCTCCTATAATTCACCCCTCCACTTT. Translation: CASSHTSSYNSPLHF. The V call is TRBV23-1, the J call TRBJ1-6; D is ambiguous. TRBV23-1 is recorded as an ORF, its role being uncertain. This CDR3 comprises 15 residues. V was shortened by 3 bases and J by 0 bases, with 6 bases between the two germline ends.

The chain uses TRBV5-6 and TRBJ1-4; tentatively, D is TRBD1 (6 bases). Germline V gives CDR1 SGHDT, CDR2 YYEEEE. V was pared by 4 bases and J by 2 bases, with 12 bases between. CDR3 size: 15 residues. CDR3 amino acids: CASSPTGPTNEKLFF. CDR3 nucleotides: TGTGCCAGCAGCCCCACAGGGCCTACTAATGAAAAACTGTTTTTT.

A few counts support this clone. The chain has TRBV18 and TRBJ2-7; TRBD1 is a possible D gene (6 bases). CDR1 KGHSH and CDR2 LQKENI come from the germline V gene. V lost 3 bases, J lost 0 bases, and 9 bases lay in between. The CDR3 extends over 14 amino acids. CDR3 amino acids: CASSPGDTSYEQYF. For the CDR3, the DNA is TGTGCCAGCTCACCGGGGGACACCTCCTACGAGCAGTACTTC.

This chain joins TRBV6-4 and TRBJ1-6; possible D gene TRBD1, 5 bases. Germline CDR1 MRHNA, CDR2 SNTAGT. This CDR3 has 15 residues. Deletions cut 8 bases from V and 10 bases from J, with 21 bases between. CDR3 sequence reads: CASREWHNGDSPLHF. The CDR3 bases are TGTGCCAGCCGGGAGTGGCACAACGGGGACTCACCCCTCCACTTT.

Note on this clone: Other DNA sequences of this sample code for an identical CDR3. The rearrangement uses TRBV27 and TRBJ2-5; the match to TRBD2 covers 7 bases. CDR1 is MNHEY and CDR2 is SMNVEV in the germline V gene (reference sequence). The CDR3 spans 13 residues. V trimming: 6 bases; J trimming: 5 bases; junction bases outside the gene matches: 6. In DNA, the CDR3 is TGTGCCAGCAGGCCCCTGGGGGGGGAGACCCAGTACTTC. This gives the protein CASRPLGGETQYF.

The rearrangement joins TRBV19 to TRBJ2-1; D is perhaps TRBD2 (6 bases). Per germline, CDR1 LNHDA and CDR2 SQIVND (reference sequence). Trimming removed 5 bases from V and 4 bases from J, with 15 bases in between. The CDR3 length is 15 residues. The CDR3 spells CASSSSGGTYNEQFF. DNA of the CDR3: TGTGCCAGTAGTTCCTCGGGCGGGACGTACAATGAGCAGTTCTTC. The variable domain in full, completed from reference TRBV19 and TRBJ2-1, reads DGGITQSPKYLFRKEGQNVTLSCEQNLNHDAMYWYRQDPGQGLRLIYYSQIVNDFQKGDIAEGYSVSREKKESFPLTVTSAQKNPTAFYLCASSSSGGTYNEQFFGPGTRLTVL.